A selection of T cell receptor beta chains follows, all from one sample in a study of CD8+ T cells in alopecia areata. TCRdb keeps only in-frame clones here, not all; method: immunoSEQ multiplex PCR. The table has about 120,000 clones, around 61% seen once. Sequencing input: CD4+ T cells sorted from blood. The receptor source for this set is a human donor in good health. Both conserved end residues are part of each CDR3. The D gene is left open where the match is weak.

NA TRBJ1-2 TRBV30 CAWMGRGYGYTF
TRBD2 TRBJ2-5 TRBV7-9 CASSLTGGQETQYF
TRBD2 TRBJ2-4 TRBV6-5 CASSLALGDIQYF
NA TRBJ2-2 TRBV5-1 CASSLADTGELFF
TRBD2 TRBJ2-5 TRBV7-2 CASSLDGRLAGGQGETQYF
NA TRBJ1-1 TRBV25-1 CASSALGTLGGNTEAFF
TRBD1 TRBJ2-7 TRBV7-9 CASSRQGFEQYF
NA TRBJ1-2 TRBV4-1 CASSHTPGEDYGYTF
NA TRBJ1-2 TRBV4-2 CASSQAGSNGYTF
NA TRBJ2-1 TRBV9 CASSVAPASYNEQFF
NA TRBJ1-1 TRBV30 CAWSEGTHTEAFF
NA TRBJ1-5 TRBV15 CATSRDNQPQHF
NA TRBJ1-3 TRBV29-1 CSVDTRGSGNTIYF
NA TRBJ1-1 TRBV5-6 CASREGVRTEAFF
NA TRBJ1-2 TRBV19 CASSRDKGGYTF
NA TRBJ2-7 TRBV2 CASSEYYEQYF
NA TRBJ2-5 TRBV5-1 CASSHLQETQYF
TRBD1 TRBJ1-5 TRBV12-5 CASGRGQVNQPQHF
NA TRBJ2-5 TRBV9 CASSGTSWETQYF
NA TRBJ2-5 TRBV5-1 CASSPDSAQETQYF
TRBD1 TRBJ2-4 TRBV29-1 CSVGQGGSKNIQYF
TRBD2 TRBJ2-7 TRBV29-1 CSAGAGISYEQYF
NA TRBJ1-2 TRBV1 CTSEHSSGALTNYGYTF
NA TRBJ2-7 TRBV28 CAIGGQGTYEQYF
TRBD2 TRBJ2-4 TRBV6-5 CASTQTGGGAEYF
TRBD1 TRBJ2-7 TRBV27 CASSALLGQGKTYEQYF
NA TRBJ2-3 TRBV5-1 CASSIQGESDTQYF
TRBD2 TRBJ2-5 TRBV30 CAWSVGGHRGGYF
NA TRBJ2-3 TRBV29-1 CSANSGDTDTQYF
TRBD1 TRBJ1-6 TRBV2 CASVAGQENNSPLHF
NA TRBJ2-3 TRBV29-1 CSVGYRDPAYTQYF
NA TRBJ2-1 TRBV6-5 CASSYMGEWFF